The 10 T cell receptor beta chains in this list originate from one sample, sequenced in a study of cytomegalovirus exposure and HLA in healthy donors. The PCR had 60 Vbeta and 13 Jbeta primers. TCRdb's copy holds only in-frame clones and misses some; the assay was immunoSEQ multiplex PCR. The data contain around 140,000 clones, around 82% of them singletons. Input material: PBMCs. Source of these receptors: a woman between 18 and 29 years old in good health and CMV-seropositive.

This chain joins TRBV19 and TRBJ1-5, with TRBD1 matching 10 bases. The CDR3 has 15 amino acids. The V segment lost 5 bases and the J segment 5 bases; nucleotides outside the gene matches: 6. Germline V lookup: CDR1 LNHDA, CDR2 SQIVND (reference sequence). In DNA form, the CDR3 reads TGTGCCAGTAGTCCCGGGACAGGGGAATATCAGCCCCAGCATTTT. Its translation: CASSPGTGEYQPQHF.

This chain links TRBV9 with TRBJ2-3, with 7 nucleotides matching TRBD2. The CDR3 is made up of 16 amino acids. With 4 bases clipped from V and 0 bases from J, the junction kept 8 bases outside the gene matches. From germline, CDR1 is SGDLS and CDR2 YYNGEE. The CDR3 is CASSPWGGTSTDTQYF. The CDR3, as DNA: TGTGCCAGCAGCCCATGGGGGGGTACCAGCACAGATACGCAGTATTTT. The full variable domain, with the rest looked up from reference TRBV9 and TRBJ2-3, is DSGVTQTPKHLITATGQRVTLRCSPRSGDLSVYWYQQSLDQGLQFLIQYYNGEERAKGNILERFSAQQFPDLHSELNLSSLELGDSALYFCASSPWGGTSTDTQYFGPGTRLTVL.

This chain links TRBV19 with TRBJ1-2; 7 bases map to TRBD1. CDR1 LNHDA and CDR2 SQIVND come from the germline V gene (reference sequence). V dropped 4 bases and J dropped 0; count of bases not matched to a gene: 5. This CDR3 is built from 15 residues. This CDR3 is CASSNPGGANYGYTF. CDR3 nucleotides: TGTGCCAGTAGTAACCCAGGGGGAGCTAACTATGGCTACACCTTC.

The chain carries TRBV7-8 and TRBJ2-1; 7 bases map to TRBD2. The germline gives CDR1 SGHVS, CDR2 FQNEAQ. The trim removed 5 bases at V and 5 bases at J, leaving 24 bases unmatched. This CDR3 is built from 20 residues. CDR3 amino acids: CASSKESPGWDYPTNNEQFF. The DNA for the CDR3 is TGTGCCAGCAGCAAGGAAAGCCCGGGTTGGGACTACCCTACAAACAATGAGCAGTTCTTC.

The rearrangement joins TRBV5-1 to TRBJ2-7, with TRBD1 matching 7 bases. V lost 0 bases to trimming and J lost 1 base; unmatched junction nucleotides: 4. The CDR3 sequence is 15 residues long. CDR1 SGHRS and CDR2 YFSETQ come from the germline V gene. The CDR3 coding sequence is TGCGCCAGCAGCTTGGCGGGACAGACGTCCTACGAGCAGTACTTC. Amino acids: CASSLAGQTSYEQYF.

The chain employs TRBV7-9 and TRBJ1-2; the D gene is possibly TRBD1 (5 bases). The CDR3 loop spans 15 amino acids. The germline gives CDR1 SEHNR, CDR2 FQNEAQ (reference sequence). Trimming cost V 5 bases and J 0 bases, with 13 bases left between them. The CDR3 DNA reads as TGTGCCAGCAGCACCGGTATAGGGGCTAACTATGGCTACACCTTC. It is translated as CASSTGIGANYGYTF.

The V gene is TRBV28, the J gene TRBJ2-7; maybe TRBD1 (6 bases). Germline V gene sequence: CDR1 MDHEN, CDR2 SYDVKM. V was trimmed by 4 bases and J by 5 bases, leaving 12 bases between them. CDR3 length: 13 residues. CDR3 in DNA: TGTGCCAGCAGTTCCTACAGGGTCCACGAGCAGTACTTC. Translating gives CASSSYRVHEQYF. Variable domain in full (rest from reference TRBV28 and TRBJ2-7): DVKVTQSSRYLVKRTGEKVFLECVQDMDHENMFWYRQDPGLGLRLIYFSYDVKMKEKGDIPEGYSVSREKKERFSLILESASTNQTSMYLCASSSYRVHEQYFGPGTRLTVT.

The DNA of the CDR3 is TGCGCCAGCAGCCAAGATCATGGGGACTTTAAACAAGAGACCCAGTACTTC. This translates into CASSQDHGDFKQETQYF. This chain uses TRBV4-1 with TRBJ2-5; tentatively, D is TRBD2 (6 bases). The CDR3 has 17 amino acids. Trimming stripped 0 bases from V and 2 bases from J, with 16 bases between. Germline V gene sequence: CDR1 MGHRA, CDR2 YSYEKL.

The count of this clone is one. The V and J genes are TRBV19 and TRBJ2-7; D is ambiguous. This CDR3 is 13 amino acids long. The ends were cut back, 3 bases at V and 3 bases at J, with 9 bases in the middle. From germline, CDR1 is LNHDA and CDR2 SQIVND (reference sequence). The CDR3 spells CASSMSIYYEQYF. As DNA, the CDR3 is TGTGCCAGTAGTATGTCCATCTACTACGAGCAGTACTTC.

The chain couples TRBV10-3 to TRBJ2-7; a possible D gene is TRBD1 (7 bases). The CDR3 extends over 13 amino acids. The V and J ends lost 2 bases and 6 bases respectively, with 11 bases between them. Germline values: CDR1 ENHRY, CDR2 SYGVKD. The CDR3 loop reads CAISETQGGEQYF. CDR3 bases: TGTGCCATCAGTGAGACTCAGGGGGGCGAGCAGTACTTC.